This T cell receptor beta chain was captured by sequencing in a study of OX40 agonist ivuxolimab in advanced cancers. Study background: Patients achieving partial responses numbered three: one hepatocellular carcinoma case and two cutaneous melanoma cases. General study findings and limits: Dosing at 0.1 to 3.0 mg/kg was accompanied by clonal expansion of CD4+ and CD8+ blood T cells by week 6. Partial responders treated at 0.1-3.0 mg/kg exhibited clonal expansion among the lowest measured. Expanded clones belonging to CD8+ T cells outnumbered, on average, those of CD4+.

This clone was picked up one time. The antigen is undetermined. The CDR3 loop spans 15 amino acids. The germline V gene has CDR1 MDHEN and CDR2 SYDVKM. Trimming cost V 8 bases and J 0 bases, with 17 bases left between them. Data came from immunoSEQ multiplex PCR; TCRdb stores just in-frame clones and leaves some out. The data show under 6,500 clones, about three quarters seen once. The source is an adult with an advanced solid tumor such as melanoma, head and neck, liver or kidney cancer. Here the sequenced sample was CD4+ or CD8+ T cells sorted from blood, taken in a trial of the OX40 agonist ivuxolimab. The chain has TRBV28 and TRBJ2-7; a weak D match, TRBD2 (6 bases). CDR3 DNA: TGTGCCAGCCCACCGAGCGGGCGTCCCTCCTACGAGCAGTACTTC. Translation: CASPPSGRPSYEQYF.